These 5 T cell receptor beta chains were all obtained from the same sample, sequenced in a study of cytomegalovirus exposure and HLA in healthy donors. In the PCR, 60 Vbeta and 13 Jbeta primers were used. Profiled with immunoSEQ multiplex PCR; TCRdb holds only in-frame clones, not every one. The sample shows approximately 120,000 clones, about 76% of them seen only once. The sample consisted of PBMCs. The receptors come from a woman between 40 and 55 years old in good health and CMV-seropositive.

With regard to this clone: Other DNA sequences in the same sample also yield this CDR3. The CDR3 sequence is CASSLGQDYGYTF. The CDR3 DNA reads TGTGCCAGCAGCTTGGGACAGGACTATGGCTACACCTTC. The gene calls are TRBV5-4 and TRBJ1-2; D perhaps matches TRBD1 (6 bases). V lost 0 bases to trimming and J lost 3 bases, with 6 bases between them. The germline V gene encodes CDR1 SGHNT and CDR2 YYREEE (reference sequence). The CDR3 runs to 13 residues.

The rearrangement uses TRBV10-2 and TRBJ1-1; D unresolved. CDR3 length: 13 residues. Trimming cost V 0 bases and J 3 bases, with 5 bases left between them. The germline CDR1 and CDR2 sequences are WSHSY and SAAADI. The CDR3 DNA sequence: TGCGCCAGCAGTGAGTCCCGGGACACTGAAGCTTTCTTT. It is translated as CASSESRDTEAFF.

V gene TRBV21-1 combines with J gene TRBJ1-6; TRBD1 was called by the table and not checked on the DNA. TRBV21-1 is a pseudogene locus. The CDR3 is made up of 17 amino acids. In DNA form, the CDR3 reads TGTGCCAGCAGCCCCCACAGGGGGCTTCGGGTGCGGTCACCCCTCCACTTT. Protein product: CASSPHRGLRVRSPLHF.

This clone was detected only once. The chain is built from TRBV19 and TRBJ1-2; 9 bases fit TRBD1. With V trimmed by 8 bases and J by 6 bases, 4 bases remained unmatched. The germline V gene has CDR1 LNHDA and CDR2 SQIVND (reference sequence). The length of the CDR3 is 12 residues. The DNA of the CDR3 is TGTGCCAGTTCAAGACAGGGGGATGGCTACACCTTC. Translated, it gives CASSRQGDGYTF.

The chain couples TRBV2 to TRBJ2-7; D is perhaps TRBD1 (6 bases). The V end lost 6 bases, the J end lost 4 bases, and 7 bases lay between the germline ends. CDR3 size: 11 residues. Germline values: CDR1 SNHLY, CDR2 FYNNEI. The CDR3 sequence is CASSRGYEQYF. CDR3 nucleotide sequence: TGTGCCAGCAGCAGGGGTTACGAGCAGTACTTC.